This is a list of T cell receptor beta chains from one sample in a study of preoperative IRX-2 immunotherapy in early breast cancer. Here immunoSEQ multiplex PCR was the method, and the copy in TCRdb shows in-frame clones only, minus some. The profile shows some 32,000 clones, around 83% of them singletons. The sequences come from lymph node tissue, collected from a patient treated with IRX-2 immunotherapy. These receptors originate from a human donor with breast cancer. CDR3s include the opening cysteine and the closing phenylalanine or tryptophan. The D gene is left open where the match is weak. Only some rows state a clone size, as once, few, many or a class for expanded clones.

CDR3nt,CDR3aa,v_gene,j_gene,d_gene,abundance
TGTGCCAGCAGTTTTTCTCGCGACTACGAGCAGTACTTC,CASSFSRDYEQYF,TRBV6-8,TRBJ2-7,NA,NA
TGTGCCAGTGGACCACGGGACGGAAGTTGGGAGCAGTACTTC,CASGPRDGSWEQYF,TRBV19,TRBJ2-7,NA,NA
TGTGCCACCAGCAGAGGGCTAGCGACAGATACGCAGTATTTT,CATSRGLATDTQYF,TRBV15,TRBJ2-3,NA,once
TGTGCCAGCTCACCGCTTGTTGCGGAGGGGGAGACCCAGTACTTC,CASSPLVAEGETQYF,TRBV18,TRBJ2-5,NA,few
TGTGCCAGCAGTGAGGAGGCTTGGGAGACCCAGTACTTC,CASSEEAWETQYF,TRBV2,TRBJ2-5,NA,NA
TGCGCCAGCAGCTTGAGATCGGGAGGGACATCCGAGCAGTACTTC,CASSLRSGGTSEQYF,TRBV5-1,TRBJ2-7,TRBD2,NA
TGTGCTAGTGGTTCGCCCAGAGGTTCCGAGACCCAGTACTTC,CASGSPRGSETQYF,TRBV12-5,TRBJ2-5,NA,NA
TGTGCCAGCAGCCCCCCGGGACAGGGGAAGACCCAGTACTTC,CASSPPGQGKTQYF,TRBV9,TRBJ2-5,TRBD1,few
TGTGCCAGCAGCCCCCCAGGGGCCTGGACCGGGGAGCTGTTTTTT,CASSPPGAWTGELFF,TRBV6-8,TRBJ2-2,NA,NA
TGCAGCGTTGATAGACAGGATCGTACTGAAGCTTTCTTT,CSVDRQDRTEAFF,TRBV29-1,TRBJ1-1,NA,NA
TGTGCCAGTAGTATTTTTCTCAGCTCCTACGAGCAGTACTTC,CASSIFLSSYEQYF,TRBV19,TRBJ2-7,NA,few
TGTGCCAGCAGTTACGCTCCTCAGGGTGATCATGGCTACACCTTC,CASSYAPQGDHGYTF,TRBV6-8,TRBJ1-2,NA,NA
TGTGCCTGGAGTGTACTAGCGGCTTCCACCGGGGAGCTGTTTTTT,CAWSVLAASTGELFF,TRBV30,TRBJ2-2,TRBD2,few